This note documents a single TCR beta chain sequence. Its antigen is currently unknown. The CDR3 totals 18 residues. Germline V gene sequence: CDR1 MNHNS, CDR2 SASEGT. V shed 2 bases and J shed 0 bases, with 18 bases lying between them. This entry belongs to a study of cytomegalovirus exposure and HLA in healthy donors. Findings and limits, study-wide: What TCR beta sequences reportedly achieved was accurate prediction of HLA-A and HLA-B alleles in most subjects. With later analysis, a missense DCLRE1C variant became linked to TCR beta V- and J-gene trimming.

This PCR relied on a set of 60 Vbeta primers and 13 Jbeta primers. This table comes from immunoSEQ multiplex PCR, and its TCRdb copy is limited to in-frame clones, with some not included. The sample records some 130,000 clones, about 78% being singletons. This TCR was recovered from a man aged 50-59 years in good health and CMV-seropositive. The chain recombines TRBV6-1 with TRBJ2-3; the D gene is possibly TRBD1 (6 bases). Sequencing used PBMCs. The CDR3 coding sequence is TGTGCCAGCAGTGAACAGAAAGGGGGACCTATTAGCACAGATACGCAGTATTTT. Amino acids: CASSEQKGGPISTDTQYF.